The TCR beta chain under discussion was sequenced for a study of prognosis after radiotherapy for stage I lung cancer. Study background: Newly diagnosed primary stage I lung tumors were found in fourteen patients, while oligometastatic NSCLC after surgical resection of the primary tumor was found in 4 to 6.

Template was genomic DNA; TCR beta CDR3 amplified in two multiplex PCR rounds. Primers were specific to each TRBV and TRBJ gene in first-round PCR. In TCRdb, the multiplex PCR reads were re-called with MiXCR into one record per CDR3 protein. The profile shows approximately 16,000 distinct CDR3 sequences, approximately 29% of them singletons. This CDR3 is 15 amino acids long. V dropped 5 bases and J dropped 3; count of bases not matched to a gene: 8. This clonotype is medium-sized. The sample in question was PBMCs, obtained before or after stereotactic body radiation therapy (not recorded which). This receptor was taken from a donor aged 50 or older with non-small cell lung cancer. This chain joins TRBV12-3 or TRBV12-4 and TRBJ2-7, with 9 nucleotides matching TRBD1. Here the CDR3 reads CASSPGTGSSYEQYF. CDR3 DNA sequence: TGTGCCAGCAGTCCAGGGACAGGGTCCAGCTACGAGCAGTACTTC.